The entry below gives a single T cell receptor (beta chain) sequence along with its context. CDR1 is SGDLS, CDR2 YYNGEE, per germline. V was pared by 0 bases and J by 0 bases, with 10 bases of the junction left unmatched. The CDR3 has 18 amino acids. Sequencing used immunoSEQ multiplex PCR; TCRdb keeps in-frame clones, though not all of them. The sample consists of around 320,000 clones, around nine tenths of them appearing once. The data derive from a study of blood T cell repertoires in COVID-19. Study background: The analysed material was cDNA or gDNA that came from T cells, B-cell-depleted T cells, or PBMCs.

This chain joins TRBV9 and TRBJ1-1; 8 positions agree with TRBD1. The source is a woman aged 25 to 39 who had been exposed to COVID-19. Sequencing was performed on PBMCs or T cells enriched from blood (not recorded which). This CDR3 reads CASSVVADREGMNTEAFF. In DNA, the CDR3 is TGTGCCAGCAGCGTAGTCGCGGACAGGGAGGGGATGAACACTGAAGCTTTCTTT.